This T cell receptor beta chain was observed in a study of memory CD4+ T cells and cytomegalovirus serostatus. Study-wide background: Healthy Belgian adult donors included under ten CMV-positive and about two dozen CMV-negative people. Study-level findings and limits: The CMV-associated TCR signature appears largely within the CD4+ memory repertoire. A US-trained random forest predicted CMV serostatus with median AUC around 0.9.

The CDR3 totals 16 residues. Between the trimmed V and J ends, which lost 1 base and 8 bases, there was a span of 19 bases. Germline-derived CDR1 and CDR2 are SGHDT and YYEEEE. Single viable CD3+CD4+CD8-CD45RO+ cells were sorted as the memory CD4+ T cells. After thawing, CD4+ T cells were positively selected. A remark on this clone: Its antigen is undetermined.

TCRdb's table, derived via immunoSEQ multiplex PCR, lists solely in-frame clones and lacks some. This sample has about 40,000 clones, with 70% to 80% found just once. The rearrangement joins TRBV5-6 to TRBJ2-1, with a tentative D call TRBD2 (5 bases). The sample taken for sequencing was memory CD4+ T cells from blood. The receptor comes from an adult in good health and CMV-seronegative. DNA of the CDR3: TGTGCCAGCAGCTTGAAGGGCGCGGGCGGGTCCGATGAGCAGTTCTTC. Its translation is CASSLKGAGGSDEQFF.